A single sample gave rise to the 14 T cell receptor beta chains below, sequenced in a study of shared clonotypes between healthy human individuals. Naive CD8 cells were CD45RO-negative, positively selected for CCR7, excluding terminally differentiated effector memory CD45RA+ cells. Sequencing used immunoSEQ multiplex PCR; TCRdb keeps in-frame clones, though not all of them. Seen here are over 800,000 clones, 80% to 95% observed once, and the top ten hold 24%. Sequencing was performed on naive CD8+ T cells sorted from blood. Receptor source: a man between 25 and 39 years old in good health.

The chain carries TRBV11-2 and TRBJ2-7; a weak D match, TRBD1 (6 bases). Between the trimmed V and J ends, which lost 5 bases and 2 bases, there was a span of 13 bases. CDR1 and CDR2 (germline): SGHAT, FQNNGV. This CDR3 region has 14 residues. The CDR3 DNA sequence: TGTGCCAGCAGCCTAACGACAGGAACCTACGAGCAGTACTTC. It codes for CASSLTTGTYEQYF. Drawing the rest from reference TRBV11-2 and TRBJ2-7, the complete variable domain is EAGVAQSPRYKIIEKRQSVAFWCNPISGHATLYWYQQILGQGPKLLIQFQNNGVVDDSQLPKDRFSAERLKGVDSTLKIQPAKLEDSAVYLCASSLTTGTYEQYFGPGTRLTVT.

The genes are TRBV13 and TRBJ2-3, with D perhaps TRBD2 (6 bases). Germline V gene lookup returns CDR1 PRHDT and CDR2 FYEKMQ (reference sequence). There are 15 residues in the CDR3. V was clipped by 4 bases and J by 0 bases, with 11 bases between them. The chain's CDR3 is CASSSREPSTDTQYF. In DNA form, the CDR3 reads TGTGCCAGCAGCTCCCGGGAGCCTAGCACAGATACGCAGTATTTT. Variable domain in full (rest from reference TRBV13 and TRBJ2-3): AAGVIQSPRHLIKEKRETATLKCYPIPRHDTVYWYQQGPGQDPQFLISFYEKMQSDKGSIPDRFSAQQFSDYHSELNMSSLELGDSALYFCASSSREPSTDTQYFGPGTRLTVL.

The V call is TRBV28, the J call TRBJ2-1; weak D call: TRBD1 (8 bases). The CDR3 runs to 15 residues. The germline V gene has CDR1 MDHEN and CDR2 SYDVKM. The V end was cut by 7 bases, the J end by 7 bases, with 20 bases between. Written as DNA, the CDR3 is TGTGCCAGCAAAGTAACAGGGGGGGAAGGTAATGAGCAGTTCTTC. Translation: CASKVTGGEGNEQFF.

CDR3: CAISGDSTSGTHEQFF. CDR3 nucleotide sequence: TGTGCCATCAGTGGGGATTCGACTAGCGGGACCCACGAGCAGTTCTTC. The rearrangement joins TRBV10-3 to TRBJ2-1; TRBD2 matches at 11 bases. The CDR3 extends over 16 amino acids. Germline loops: CDR1 ENHRY, CDR2 SYGVKD. Losses at the gene ends were 4 bases for V and 10 bases for J; bases not matched to a gene: 12.

In its sample, this clone was seen once. V and J are TRBV29-1 and TRBJ1-2; 7 nucleotides agree with TRBD1. This CDR3 is 14 amino acids long. Looked up from germline, CDR1 is SQVTM and CDR2 is ANQGSEA. With V trimmed by 1 base and J by 4 bases, 6 bases remained unmatched. The CDR3 here is CSVEVVDRVYGYTF. The CDR3 DNA reads TGCAGCGTTGAAGTTGTCGACAGGGTCTATGGCTACACCTTC. Based on the CDR3 plus reference TRBV29-1 and TRBJ1-2, the full variable domain is SAVISQKPSRDICQRGTSLTIQCQVDSQVTMMFWYRQQPGQSLTLIATANQGSEATYESGFVIDKFPISRPNLTFSTLTVSNMSPEDSSIYLCSVEVVDRVYGYTFGSGTRLTVV.

The chain is built from TRBV5-1 and TRBJ2-1, with D possibly matching TRBD1 (5 bases). V lost 6 bases and J lost 7, with 17 bases in between. CDR1 is SGHRS, CDR2 YFSETQ, per germline. The CDR3 totals 14 residues. The CDR3 loop is CASIQWGARNEQFF. CDR3 bases: TGCGCCAGCATCCAATGGGGCGCGAGGAATGAGCAGTTCTTC.

V is TRBV7-9 and J is TRBJ2-4, with D perhaps matching TRBD2 (6 bases). This CDR3 region has 16 residues. Germline V gene sequence: CDR1 SEHNR, CDR2 FQNEAQ (reference sequence). Between the trimmed V and J ends, which lost 5 bases and 0 bases, there was a span of 14 bases. The DNA of the CDR3 is TGTGCCAGCAGCAACCGGGACTCCTTAGCCAAAAACATTCAGTACTTC. This gives the protein CASSNRDSLAKNIQYF.

In this sample, this clone turned up once. This chain uses TRBV29-1 with TRBJ2-3; 10 bases are a match to TRBD1. CDR3 length: 17 residues. V was pared by 5 bases and J by 5 bases, with 16 bases of the junction left unmatched. Per germline, CDR1 SQVTM and CDR2 ANQGSEA. This CDR3 is CSVFPPAGQGKVDTQYF. As DNA, the CDR3 is TGCAGCGTTTTTCCCCCCGCGGGACAGGGGAAGGTAGATACGCAGTATTTT.

This clone was seen only once. The CDR3 DNA follows: TGCAGCGTGAAAGGGGGCCTCCCCTACAATGAGCAGTTCTTC. Amino acids: CSVKGGLPYNEQFF. The chain has TRBV29-1 and TRBJ2-1; 7 positions match TRBD1. J was trimmed by 2 bases and V by 6 bases; bases with no gene match: 7. The CDR3 has 14 amino acids. Germline values: CDR1 SQVTM, CDR2 ANQGSEA.

This clone was counted once. The chain recombines TRBV29-1 with TRBJ2-7; 8 bases match TRBD2. Germline V gives CDR1 SQVTM, CDR2 ANQGSEA. This CDR3 is 13 amino acids long. V shed 6 bases and J 4 bases; nucleotides not matched to a gene: 8. Here the CDR3 reads CSVAGTSLYEQYF. The CDR3 DNA sequence: TGCAGCGTAGCCGGGACTAGTCTGTACGAGCAGTACTTC.

The rearrangement joins TRBV29-1 to TRBJ2-7; 15 bases are shared with TRBD2. This CDR3 has 15 amino acids. V shed 6 bases and J 2 bases; nucleotides not matched to a gene: 5. The germline CDR1 and CDR2 sequences are SQVTM and ANQGSEA. In DNA, the CDR3 is TGCAGCGTCGAGGGACTAGCGGGGGGAACCTACGAGCAGTACTTC. Translation: CSVEGLAGGTYEQYF.

The chain carries TRBV29-1 and TRBJ2-3, with D unclear. Trimming cost V 7 bases and J 0 bases, with 11 bases left between them. This CDR3 is built from 13 residues. Germline V gene lookup returns CDR1 SQVTM and CDR2 ANQGSEA. CDR3 protein: CSGKNPSTDTQYF. CDR3 sequence (DNA): TGCAGCGGCAAGAATCCGAGCACAGATACGCAGTATTTT.

This rearrangement joins TRBV27 to TRBJ1-2; the D gene is possibly TRBD1 (6 bases). This CDR3 has 16 residues. The V end was cut by 4 bases, the J end by 10 bases, with 25 bases between. Looked up from germline, CDR1 is MNHEY and CDR2 is SMNVEV (reference sequence). In DNA form, the CDR3 reads TGTGCCAGCAGTTCCCCGAGACAGGCGGAAATCAGAGACTACACCTTC. Its translation: CASSSPRQAEIRDYTF.

The chain is built from TRBV5-1 and TRBJ2-7; D remains unclear. V lost 0 bases and J 0 bases, leaving 10 bases between the germline ends. This CDR3 contains 15 residues. CDR1 and CDR2 from the germline V gene are SGHRS and YFSETQ. The CDR3 loop reads CASSLDGQTSYEQYF. The CDR3 DNA reads as TGCGCCAGCAGCTTGGATGGGCAGACCTCCTACGAGCAGTACTTC.